These T cell receptor beta chains were read from a single sample in a study of PD-L1 blockade in urothelial cancer. Assay: immunoSEQ multiplex PCR; the TCRdb copy retains only in-frame clones and omits some. This repertoire shows about 82,000 clones, about nine tenths found once; its top ten account for more than 5.5%. The specimen comprised PBMCs, sampled around atezolizumab (anti-PD-L1) treatment. These receptors were obtained from a woman aged 65 to 85 with urothelial cancer. Both conserved end residues are part of each CDR3. Each record gives: J gene, V gene, CDR3 protein.

TRBJ2-7 | TRBV19 | CASSRTGTGVYEQYF
TRBJ2-5 | TRBV4-1 | CASSQDRRLARGGETQYF
TRBJ1-1 | TRBV6-6 | CASSSYDRDTEAFF
TRBJ2-3 | TRBV6-1 | CASREAGGLPDTQYF
TRBJ1-5 | TRBV19 | CASIGRGSNQPQHF
TRBJ1-5 | TRBV11-2 | CASSPTAGSHQPQHF
TRBJ2-3 | TRBV11-3 | CASSLGLPGQSYHTQYF
TRBJ2-3 | TRBV5-1 | CASSLGQGADTQYF
TRBJ2-7 | TRBV28 | CASNPPGRYEQYF
TRBJ2-1 | TRBV28 | CAGGGTFPGNEQFF
TRBJ2-1 | TRBV11-2 | CASSRTGDPYNEQFF
TRBJ1-3 | TRBV7-9 | CASSHRPGTGGLSGNTIYF
TRBJ2-2 | TRBV10-1 | CASSLAGGPGTGELFF
TRBJ2-5 | TRBV28 | CASSATGVRQETQYF
TRBJ1-1 | TRBV19 | CASTSQGPNTEAFF
TRBJ1-1 | TRBV5-5 | CASSLTLNTEAFF
TRBJ2-1 | TRBV28 | CASSLGLAASSYNEQFF
TRBJ1-1 | TRBV29-1 | CSVEQTPGTEAFF
TRBJ2-1 | TRBV6-1 | CASRTGASEQFF
TRBJ2-7 | TRBV27 | CASSTTWDSYEQYF
TRBJ1-5 | TRBV2 | CASSEGGQPNQPQHF
TRBJ2-5 | TRBV10-2 | CASSETRLRQTGRETQYF
TRBJ2-1 | TRBV27 | CASSKRGSNYNEQFF
TRBJ1-5 | TRBV15 | CATSRGEGGQPQHF
TRBJ1-1 | TRBV18 | CASSPDRARNTEAFF
TRBJ1-1 | TRBV5-6 | CASSFRQAISFF
TRBJ1-4 | TRBV27 | CASSLTGYEKLFF
TRBJ2-5 | TRBV4-1 | CASSQVDRQETQYF
TRBJ1-2 | TRBV9 | CASSVAGTNYGYTF
TRBJ2-2 | TRBV18 | CASSPPSTGETGELFF
TRBJ2-3 | TRBV2 | CASSRGQGPTDTQYF
TRBJ1-4 | TRBV5-1 | CASSLGGQGRSANEKLFF
TRBJ2-1 | TRBV5-4 | CASSLLPVQYNEQFF
TRBJ1-2 | TRBV14 | CASSQAQGYGYTF
TRBJ2-7 | TRBV6-1 | CASSTGQGNEQYF
TRBJ2-1 | TRBV18 | CASSPSGGNSYNEQFF
TRBJ2-7 | TRBV15 | CATSRIAAGSYEQYF
TRBJ1-1 | TRBV18 | CASSPAGGVNTEAFF
TRBJ1-1 | TRBV9 | CASSVEDRGAGENTEAFF
TRBJ2-6 | TRBV27 | CASSLTVPSGANVLTF
TRBJ2-5 | TRBV7-2 | CASSPLAGLETQYF
TRBJ2-7 | TRBV2 | CASSRTDSSYEQYF
TRBJ2-1 | TRBV4-3 | CASSPRQSGGKFLSSYNEQFF
TRBJ2-1 | TRBV7-2 | CASSLTVGGAYNEQFF